A single T cell receptor (beta chain) is shown here with its context. What it binds is not known. TCRdb redid the calling of the reads with MiXCR, one entry per CDR3 protein. The sample lists about 830,000 distinct CDR3 sequences, about 33% occurring once. These data are taken from a study of T cell repertoires in cytomegalovirus infection. Overall study context: Recently described HLA-C-restricted plus well-studied HLA-B-restricted CMV epitopes were used.

Germline CDR1 reads MNHNS; CDR2 reads SASEGT. V dropped 7 bases and J dropped 9 bases, with 19 bases sitting between them. This CDR3 has 14 residues. The sequence was obtained from a human donor in good health (CMV status not recorded). Some clones in this sample may be carry-over from other donors' samples. The sequencing used cultured CD8+ T cells from PBMCs, collected from culture after CMV antigen stimulation. The J gene is TRBJ2-1, the V gene TRBV6-1; D tentatively fits TRBD1 or TRBD2 (5 bases each). For the CDR3, the DNA is TGTGCCAGCACGAGGGGTCCCGAAAATGGTGAGCAGTTCTTC. This translates into CASTRGPENGEQFF.